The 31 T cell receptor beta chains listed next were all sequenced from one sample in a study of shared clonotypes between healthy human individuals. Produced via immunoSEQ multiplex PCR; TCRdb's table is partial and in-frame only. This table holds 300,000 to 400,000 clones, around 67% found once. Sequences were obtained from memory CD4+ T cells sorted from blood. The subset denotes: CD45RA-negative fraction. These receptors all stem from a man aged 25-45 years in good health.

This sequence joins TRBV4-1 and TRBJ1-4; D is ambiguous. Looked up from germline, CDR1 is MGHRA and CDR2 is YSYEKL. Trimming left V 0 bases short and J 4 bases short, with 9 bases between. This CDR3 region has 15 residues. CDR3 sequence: CASSQDPGYNEKLFF. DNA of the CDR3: TGCGCCAGCAGCCAAGATCCGGGGTATAATGAAAAACTGTTTTTT.

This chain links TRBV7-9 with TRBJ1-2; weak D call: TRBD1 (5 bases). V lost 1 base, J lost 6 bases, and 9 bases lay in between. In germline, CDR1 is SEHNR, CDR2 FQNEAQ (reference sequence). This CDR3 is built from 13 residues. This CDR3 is CASSLGQLDGYTF. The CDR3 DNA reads TGTGCCAGCAGCTTAGGACAGCTTGATGGCTACACCTTC.

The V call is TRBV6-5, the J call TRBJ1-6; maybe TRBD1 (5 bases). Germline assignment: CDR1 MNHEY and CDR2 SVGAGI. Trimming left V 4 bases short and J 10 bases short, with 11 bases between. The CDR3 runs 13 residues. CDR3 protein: CASSWGSGSPLHF. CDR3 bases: TGTGCCAGCAGTTGGGGCAGCGGGTCACCCCTCCACTTT.

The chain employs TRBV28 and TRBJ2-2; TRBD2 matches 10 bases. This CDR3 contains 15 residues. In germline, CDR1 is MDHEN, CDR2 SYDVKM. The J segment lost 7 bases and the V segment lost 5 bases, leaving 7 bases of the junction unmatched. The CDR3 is CASSGLAGAIGELFF. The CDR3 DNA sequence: TGTGCCAGCAGTGGTCTAGCGGGAGCGATCGGGGAGCTGTTTTTT.

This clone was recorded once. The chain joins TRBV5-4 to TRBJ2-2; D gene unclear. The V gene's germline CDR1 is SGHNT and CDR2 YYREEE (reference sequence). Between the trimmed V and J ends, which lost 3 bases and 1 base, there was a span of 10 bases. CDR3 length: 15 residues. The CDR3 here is CASSSYGLNTGELFF. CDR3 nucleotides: TGTGCCAGCAGCTCGTACGGGTTGAACACCGGGGAGCTGTTTTTT.

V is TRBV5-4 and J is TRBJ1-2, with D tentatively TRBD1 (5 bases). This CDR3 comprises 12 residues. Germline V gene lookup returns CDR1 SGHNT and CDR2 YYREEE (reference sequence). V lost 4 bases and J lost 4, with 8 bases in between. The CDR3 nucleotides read TGTGCCAGCAGCCCGGGGGGCTATGGCTACACCTTC. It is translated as CASSPGGYGYTF.

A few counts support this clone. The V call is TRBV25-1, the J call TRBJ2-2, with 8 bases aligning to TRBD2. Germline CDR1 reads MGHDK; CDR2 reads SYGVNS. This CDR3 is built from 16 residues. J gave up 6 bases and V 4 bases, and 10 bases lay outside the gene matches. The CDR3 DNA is TGTGCCAGCAGTGCCGGGGGACTAGTACAATCCGGGGAGCTGTTTTTT. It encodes CASSAGGLVQSGELFF.

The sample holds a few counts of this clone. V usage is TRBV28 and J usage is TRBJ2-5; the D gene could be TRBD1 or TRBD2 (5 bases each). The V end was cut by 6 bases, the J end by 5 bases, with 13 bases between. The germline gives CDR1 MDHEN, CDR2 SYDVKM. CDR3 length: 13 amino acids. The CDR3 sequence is CASSIGGGETQYF. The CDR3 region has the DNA TGTGCCAGCAGCATTGGGGGTGGGGAGACCCAGTACTTC.

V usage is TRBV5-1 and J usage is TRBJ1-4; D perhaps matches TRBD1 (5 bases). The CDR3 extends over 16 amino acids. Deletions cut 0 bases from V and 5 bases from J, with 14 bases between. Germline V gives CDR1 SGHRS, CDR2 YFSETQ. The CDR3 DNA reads TGCGCCAGCAGCTTGGAGCCGGTCCGGGGGAATGAAAAACTGTTTTTT. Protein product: CASSLEPVRGNEKLFF.

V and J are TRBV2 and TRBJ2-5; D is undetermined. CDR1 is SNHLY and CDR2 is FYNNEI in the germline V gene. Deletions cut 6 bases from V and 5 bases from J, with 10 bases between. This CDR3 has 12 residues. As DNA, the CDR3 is TGTGCCAGCAGCCCTAGTGGGGAGACCCAGTACTTC. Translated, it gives CASSPSGETQYF.

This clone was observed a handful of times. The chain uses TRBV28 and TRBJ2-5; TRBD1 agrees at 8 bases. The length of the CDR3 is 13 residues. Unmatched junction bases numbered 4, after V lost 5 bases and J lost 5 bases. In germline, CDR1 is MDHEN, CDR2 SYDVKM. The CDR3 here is CASSRTGLETQYF. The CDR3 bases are TGTGCCAGCAGTAGGACAGGGTTGGAGACCCAGTACTTC.

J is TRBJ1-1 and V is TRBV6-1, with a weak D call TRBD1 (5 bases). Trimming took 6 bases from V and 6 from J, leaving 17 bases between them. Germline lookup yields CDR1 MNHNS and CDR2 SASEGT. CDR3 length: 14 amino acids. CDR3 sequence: CASSNGGRRPEAFF. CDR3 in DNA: TGTGCCAGCAGCAACGGGGGTCGGCGCCCTGAAGCTTTCTTT.

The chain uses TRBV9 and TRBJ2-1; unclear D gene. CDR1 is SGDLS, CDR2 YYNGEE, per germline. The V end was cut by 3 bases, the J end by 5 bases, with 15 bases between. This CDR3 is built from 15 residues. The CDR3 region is CASSGRAHYDNEQFF. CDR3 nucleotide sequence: TGTGCCAGCAGCGGCCGGGCCCATTACGACAATGAGCAGTTCTTC. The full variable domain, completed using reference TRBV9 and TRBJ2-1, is DSGVTQTPKHLITATGQRVTLRCSPRSGDLSVYWYQQSLDQGLQFLIQYYNGEERAKGNILERFSAQQFPDLHSELNLSSLELGDSALYFCASSGRAHYDNEQFFGPGTRLTVL.

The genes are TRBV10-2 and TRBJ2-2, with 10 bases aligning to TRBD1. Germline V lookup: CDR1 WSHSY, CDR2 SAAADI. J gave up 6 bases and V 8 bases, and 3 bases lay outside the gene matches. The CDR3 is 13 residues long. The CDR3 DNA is TGCGCCAGCGGGACAGGGGTTCCCGGGGAGCTGTTTTTT. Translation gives CASGTGVPGELFF.

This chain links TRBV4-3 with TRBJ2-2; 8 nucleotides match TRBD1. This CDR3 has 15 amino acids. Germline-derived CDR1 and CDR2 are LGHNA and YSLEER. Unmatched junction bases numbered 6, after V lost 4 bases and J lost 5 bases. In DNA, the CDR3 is TGCGCCAGCAGCCTGACAGGGGCGGGTACCGGGGAGCTGTTTTTT. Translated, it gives CASSLTGAGTGELFF.

The chain's CDR3 is CASSEPGRLYQETQYF. CDR3 bases: TGTGCCAGCAGTGAACCCGGACGGCTGTACCAAGAGACCCAGTACTTC. This chain connects TRBV6-1 to TRBJ2-5; no clear D. CDR1 and CDR2 from the germline V gene are MNHNS and SASEGT. The CDR3 extends over 16 amino acids. The V end was cut by 2 bases, the J end by 0 bases, with 13 bases between.

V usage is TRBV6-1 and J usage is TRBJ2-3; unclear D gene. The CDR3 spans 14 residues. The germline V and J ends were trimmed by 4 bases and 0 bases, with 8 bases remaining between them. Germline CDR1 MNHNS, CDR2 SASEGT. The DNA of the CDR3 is TGTGCCAGCAGTGTGGGTCTTAGCACAGATACGCAGTATTTT. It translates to CASSVGLSTDTQYF.

CDR3: CASSQRQGVNTGELFF. The CDR3 DNA is TGTGCCAGCAGCCAAAGACAGGGGGTGAACACCGGGGAGCTGTTTTTT. The V and J genes are TRBV5-4 and TRBJ2-2; TRBD1 agrees at 9 bases. V lost 4 bases and J lost 1; bases outside the gene matches: 5. Germline-derived CDR1 and CDR2 are SGHNT and YYREEE (reference sequence). CDR3 length equals 16 residues. Combining the CDR3 with reference TRBV5-4 and TRBJ2-2 gives the whole variable domain ETGVTQSPTHLIKTRGQQVTLRCSSQSGHNTVSWYQQALGQGPQFIFQYYREEENGRGNFPPRFSGLQFPNYSSELNVNALELDDSALYLCASSQRQGVNTGELFFGEGSRLTVL.

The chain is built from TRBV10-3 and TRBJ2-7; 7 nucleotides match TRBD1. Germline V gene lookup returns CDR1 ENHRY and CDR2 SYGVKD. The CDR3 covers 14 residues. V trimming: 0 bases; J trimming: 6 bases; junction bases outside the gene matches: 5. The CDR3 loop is CAISESKGAGEQYF. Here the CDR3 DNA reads TGTGCCATCAGTGAGTCTAAGGGGGCAGGCGAGCAGTACTTC.

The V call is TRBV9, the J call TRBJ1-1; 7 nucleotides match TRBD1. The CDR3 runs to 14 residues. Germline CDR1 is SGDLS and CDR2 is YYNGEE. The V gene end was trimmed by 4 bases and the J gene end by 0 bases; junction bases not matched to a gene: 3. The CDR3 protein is CASSPGQLNTEAFF. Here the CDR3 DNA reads TGTGCCAGCAGCCCGGGACAGCTGAACACTGAAGCTTTCTTT.

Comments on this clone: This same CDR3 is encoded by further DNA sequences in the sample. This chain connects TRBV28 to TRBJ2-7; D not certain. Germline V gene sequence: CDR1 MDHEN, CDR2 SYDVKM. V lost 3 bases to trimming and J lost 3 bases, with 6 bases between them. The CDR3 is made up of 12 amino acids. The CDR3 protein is CASSLAGYEQYF. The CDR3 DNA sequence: TGTGCCAGCAGTTTGGCCGGCTACGAGCAGTACTTC.

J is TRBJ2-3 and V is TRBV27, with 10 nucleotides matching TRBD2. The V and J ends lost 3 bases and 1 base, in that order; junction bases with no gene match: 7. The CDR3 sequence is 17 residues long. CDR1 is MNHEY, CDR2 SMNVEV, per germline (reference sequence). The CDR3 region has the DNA TGTGCCAGCAGTTTGGCAGCGGGAGGGCCGGGCACAGATACGCAGTATTTT. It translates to CASSLAAGGPGTDTQYF.

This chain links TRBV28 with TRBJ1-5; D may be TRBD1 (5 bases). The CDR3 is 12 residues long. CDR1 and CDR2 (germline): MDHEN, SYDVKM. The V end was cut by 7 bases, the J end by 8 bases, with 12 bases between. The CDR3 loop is CASTFGGEPQHF. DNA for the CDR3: TGTGCCAGCACCTTCGGGGGTGAGCCCCAGCATTTT.

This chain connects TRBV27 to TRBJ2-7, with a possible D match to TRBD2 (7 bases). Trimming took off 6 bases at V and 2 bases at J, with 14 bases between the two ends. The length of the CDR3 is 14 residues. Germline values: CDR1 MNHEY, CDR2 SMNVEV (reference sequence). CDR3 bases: TGTGCCAGCAGCGACGGGGGGCGGGCCTACGAGCAGTACTTC. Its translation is CASSDGGRAYEQYF.

CDR3 amino acids: CASSGPGTEAFF. The CDR3 DNA is TGTGCCAGCAGCGGACCTGGGACGGAAGCTTTCTTT. This chain links TRBV7-3 with TRBJ1-1; perhaps TRBD1 as D (5 bases). The CDR3 contains 12 residues. The germline V and J ends were trimmed by 5 bases and 8 bases, with 12 bases remaining between them. Germline V CDR1 and CDR2: SGHTA, FQGTGA.

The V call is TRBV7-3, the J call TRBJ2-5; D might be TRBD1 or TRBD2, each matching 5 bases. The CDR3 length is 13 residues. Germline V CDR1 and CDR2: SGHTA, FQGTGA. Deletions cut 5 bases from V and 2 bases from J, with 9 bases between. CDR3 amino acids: CASSTRTQETQYF. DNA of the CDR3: TGTGCCAGCAGCACTAGGACACAAGAGACCCAGTACTTC.

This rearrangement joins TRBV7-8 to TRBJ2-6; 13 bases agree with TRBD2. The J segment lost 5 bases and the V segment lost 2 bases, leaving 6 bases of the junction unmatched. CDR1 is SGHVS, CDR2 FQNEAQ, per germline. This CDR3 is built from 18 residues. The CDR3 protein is CASSLKLAGGPRANVLTF. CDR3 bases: TGTGCCAGCAGCTTAAAACTAGCGGGAGGGCCTAGGGCCAACGTCCTGACTTTC.

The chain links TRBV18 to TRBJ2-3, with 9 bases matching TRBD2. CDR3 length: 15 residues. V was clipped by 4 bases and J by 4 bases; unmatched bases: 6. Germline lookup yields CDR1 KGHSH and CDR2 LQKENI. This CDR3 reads CASSQAGGRADTQYF. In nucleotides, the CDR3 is TGTGCCAGCTCACAAGCGGGAGGTAGAGCAGATACGCAGTATTTT.

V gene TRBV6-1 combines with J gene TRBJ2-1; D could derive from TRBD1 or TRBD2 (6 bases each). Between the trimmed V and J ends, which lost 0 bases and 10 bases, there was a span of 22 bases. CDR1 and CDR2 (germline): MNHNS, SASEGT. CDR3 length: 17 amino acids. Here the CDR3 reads CASSEAAPGQWGGEQFF. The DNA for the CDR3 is TGTGCCAGCAGTGAAGCGGCCCCAGGACAGTGGGGAGGAGAGCAGTTCTTC.

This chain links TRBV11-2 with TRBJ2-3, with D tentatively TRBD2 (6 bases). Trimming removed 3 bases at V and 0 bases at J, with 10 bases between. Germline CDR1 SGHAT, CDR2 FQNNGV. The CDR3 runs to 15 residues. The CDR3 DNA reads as TGTGCCAGCAGCTTTAGCGGAGTAAGCACAGATACGCAGTATTTT. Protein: CASSFSGVSTDTQYF.

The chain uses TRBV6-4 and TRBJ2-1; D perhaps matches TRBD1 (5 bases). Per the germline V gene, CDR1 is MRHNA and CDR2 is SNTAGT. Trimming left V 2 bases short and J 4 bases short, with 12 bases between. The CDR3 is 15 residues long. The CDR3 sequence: CASSDAERGYNEQFF. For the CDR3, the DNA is TGTGCCAGCAGTGACGCGGAAAGGGGTTACAATGAGCAGTTCTTC.